This T cell receptor (beta chain) derives from a study of blood T cell repertoires in COVID-19. About the study: COVID-19 samples collected from the United States, Italy and Spain covered acute and convalescent phases.

The CDR3 loop spans 14 amino acids. Trimming shortened V by 4 bases and J by 3 bases, and 10 bases separated the two germline ends. Germline-derived CDR1 and CDR2 are SGHTA and FQGNSA. Data came from immunoSEQ multiplex PCR; TCRdb stores just in-frame clones and leaves some out. This table holds more than 60,000 clones, more than 90% found once. This clone was picked up a small number of times. The clonotype was recovered from a woman of 80 years or more with active or convalescent COVID-19. This rearrangement joins TRBV7-2 to TRBJ1-5; D uncertain. Sequencing was done on a sample of peripheral blood. DNA for the CDR3: TGTGCCAGCAGCTCCATGGGCCTCAATCAGCCCCAGCATTTT. It specifies CASSSMGLNQPQHF.